This T cell receptor beta chain is drawn from a study of blood T cell repertoires in COVID-19. As for the study in general: Sites across the United States, Italy and Spain contributed samples from acute and convalescent COVID-19. From T cells, B-cell-depleted T cells, or PBMCs came the material, which was cDNA or gDNA.

V lost 5 bases, J lost 0 bases, and 11 bases lay in between. This CDR3 comprises 15 residues. Germline CDR1 and CDR2: SGHVS and FQNEAQ. Original data processing: Researchers report that nucleated cell counts were estimated from reference gene primer amplification. Clones were sequenced by immunoSEQ multiplex PCR, and TCRdb holds only the in-frame ones, with some missing. That table supplies the V and J calls and clone size; D and trimming were determined from the DNA. The table has 60,000 to 90,000 clones, roughly 80% seen once; the top ten hold 5.8%. The chain combines TRBV7-8 with TRBJ1-3; a possible D gene is TRBD1 (6 bases). The specimen sequenced was peripheral blood. This TCR was recovered from a man in his fifties or sixties with active or convalescent COVID-19. The CDR3 bases are TGTGCCAGCAGCCCACACAGGGTCTCTGGAAACACCATATATTTT. It codes for CASSPHRVSGNTIYF.